The clone carrying this TCR beta chain was found many times. The CDR3 has 16 residues. V lost 5 bases and J lost 4, with 20 bases in between. CDR1 is SNHLY, CDR2 FYNNEI, per germline. This record comes from a study of T cells in Graves' hyperthyroidism and ophthalmopathy. Diagnoses were made from clinical symptoms, serum measures (thyroxine and TRAb), thyroid ultrasound and orbital computed tomography. TCR beta CDR3 region amplification was performed from RNA transcripts. A first-round RT-PCR of the TCR CDR3 used the HTBI primer set. TCRdb analysed the multiplex PCR reads with MiXCR anew, one entry per CDR3 protein. The profile covers over 250,000 distinct CDR3 sequences, with about 13% appearing a single time and 30% to 40% taken by the ten largest.

The sequence derives from a woman aged 40 to 55 with Graves' ophthalmopathy. This chain connects TRBV2 to TRBJ1-2; perhaps TRBD1 as D (5 bases). The source material was blood. For the CDR3, the DNA is TGTGCCAGCAGTCCTGTACCGGGACGGCCGACCTATGGCTACACCTTC. Residues: CASSPVPGRPTYGYTF.